The sequence of this T cell receptor (beta chain) was determined in a study of T cell repertoires in breast cancer (dated by TCRdb to about 2016). With respect to the entire study: Tumors, lymph nodes and peripheral blood lymphocytes from breast cancer patients were profiled in the study, along with peripheral blood from healthy control donors. Most of the roughly 20 patient tumors analyzed for shared TCRs were ER+/PR+. Controls included nine healthy donors of an age range similar to the patients. Sequencing yielded on average roughly 450,000 sequences per sample and around 10 reads per input cell. The study reasoned that TCRs shared between breast cancer patients would target shared antigens, given breast cancer's low mutational burden and rare common mutations. Tumors and tumor-involved lymph nodes were minced, digested with Liberase and DNase, and then passed through 70-um and 40-um filters. Blood samples were separated by Ficoll, whereas tumor-free lymph nodes were processed without any enzymatic digestion.

There are a few counts of this clonotype. Its antigen has not been determined. No base qualities exist here, and no much larger clone lies one base off it. The trim is 4 bases for V and 6 bases for J, with a gap of 11 bases between the germline ends. Per the germline V gene, MRHNA is the CDR1 and SNTAGT is the CDR2. The CDR3 contains 13 residues, cysteine and phenylalanine counted. The kept DNA is CDR3 alone, 39 bases in frame from the first base. The library was prepared using emulsion pairing. Unpaired genes were suppressed in a second nested PCR with blocking oligos, after which Illumina adaptors and barcodes were added in a third nested PCR. Each emulsion RT-PCR master mix contained about 4,500-270,000 T cells, with C-region, Stepout and V-region primers. The Micellula Emulsion and Purification Kit was used to generate emulsions, and Qiagen OneStep RT-PCR reagents were used for RT-PCR. Pooled libraries were sequenced on an Illumina MiSeq with paired-end 2 x 250 reads. The source study handled its data this way. Read pairs were joined in Galaxy and clipped at the engineered overlap into separate alpha and beta files, and reads that were not clipped were discarded. Alpha-beta pairs were assigned with CompleteTCR, a MiTCR-based pipeline that links chains sharing read cluster identifiers using an R script. TCR sequences observed only once, about 1-3.1%, were removed as potential sequencing errors. Using fastp trimming at Q25 and MiXCR clonotype assembly, TCRdb reanalyzed the public sequencing data and kept in-frame beta chains. Entries are consolidated by CDR3 protein sequence, retaining the most common genes and DNA. The V and J calls follow TCRdb's processing rather than the paper's. For this sample the table gives roughly 40,000 distinct CDR3 sequences, of which over 40% were detected only once. The leading ten clones occupy roughly 60% of the sample.

The investigation overall reported the following: Possible tumor specificity was suggested for 20 or so TCR pairs that were shared across seven or more patient tumors yet rarely found in control blood. Shared TCRs were encoded by various nucleotide sequences, which suggests selection and expansion based on antigen. About fourfold more TCRs were shared with matched tumor repertoires by tumor-involved sentinel lymph nodes than by tumor-free nodes (roughly 7.5% versus 2.1%). Emulsion RT-PCR was considered qualitative rather than quantitative, because transcript abundance and primer differences skewed the recovery of clones. TRBV7 predominated among shared TCRs, which may reflect tumor recognition or a mispriming bias from eight TRBV7 primers. Genuine antitumor clones may have been missed because singleton TCRs were discarded and only part of each tumor was sampled.

The study used an expanded emulsion RT-PCR method with primers for all TCR V genes to analyze paired alpha-beta TCRs of CD8+ T cells. Before emulsion RT-PCR, CD8+ T cells were isolated with a CD8 positive selection kit and incubated overnight in about 9.6 IU/mL IL-2. The chain couples TRBV6-4 to TRBJ2-3; the D gene is perhaps TRBD2, on 5 matching bases. The sequence was collected from a pool of human donors with breast cancer or a healthy control (not recorded which). Sequenced sample: CD8+ T cells. The CDR3 protein: CASSALETDTQYF. The nucleotide sequence reads as follows: TGTGCCAGCAGTGCACTAGAAACGGATACGCAGTATTTT.